This T cell receptor beta chain was recorded in a study of cytomegalovirus exposure and HLA in healthy donors. For the study at large: The same platform was used for the approximately 120 validation repertoires as for the roughly 700 first-cohort repertoires, as reported in a later analysis.

Study observations and caveats: Most sequenced TCRs were rare (though some public TCRs occurred in many donors). Reports indicated that the classifier achieved high specificity and sensitivity in diagnosing cytomegalovirus status. The study listed some 160 cytomegalovirus-associated TCR beta chains.

TCRdb's copy holds only in-frame clones and misses some; the assay was immunoSEQ multiplex PCR. The sample consists of around 140,000 clones, 94% of them appearing once. Germline CDR1 is SGHTA and CDR2 is FQGNSA. V gave up 5 bases and J gave up 0 bases, with 14 bases separating them. This CDR3 comprises 16 residues. This clone was observed a handful of times. Its specificity is not known. Sample: PBMCs. This TCR was recovered from a man between 18 and 29 years old in good health and CMV-seropositive. The chain employs TRBV7-2 and TRBJ1-5, with D possibly matching TRBD1 (5 bases). As DNA, the CDR3 is TGTGCCAGCAGCATAAGGTCGGACAATAGCAATCAGCCCCAGCATTTT. It is translated as CASSIRSDNSNQPQHF. Combining the CDR3 with reference TRBV7-2 and TRBJ1-5 gives the whole variable domain GAGVSQSPSNKVTEKGKDVELRCDPISGHTALYWYRQSLGQGLEFLIYFQGNSAPDKSGLPSDRFSAERTGGSVSTLTIQRTQQEDSAVYLCASSIRSDNSNQPQHFGDGTRLSIL.